Listed below are T cell receptor beta chains from one sample, sequenced in a study of T-cell reconstitution after alpha-beta-depleted transplantation in children. TCRdb processed the PCR reads anew with MiXCR; each CDR3 protein has one entry. The sample lists about 510,000 distinct CDR3 sequences; roughly an eighth were seen once. The starting material was PBMCs, mostly from graft donor cells, obtained 180 days after TCRalphabeta/CD19-depleted stem cell transplant. These receptors all come from a female patient aged 2-9 years who had a stem cell transplant for aplastic anemia, so the T cells may come from the graft donor. The CDR3 runs from the conserved cysteine through the conserved F or W. A D gene is named only where the DNA matches it firmly. Clone size appears in some rows only: once, few, many, or a class for an expanded clone.

abundance	v_gene	d_gene	j_gene	CDR3nt	CDR3aa
-	TRBV27	TRBD1	TRBJ1-4	TGTGCCAGCCGGAAGACAGGGGTCGGCGAAAAACTGTTTTTT	CASRKTGVGEKLFF
many	TRBV20-1	-	TRBJ2-1	TGCAGTGCTAGGTCCTACAATGAGCAGTTCTTC	CSARSYNEQFF
few	TRBV5-1	-	TRBJ2-5	TGCGCCAGCAGCTTGGTACCGGGGCCAGAGACCCAGTACTTC	CASSLVPGPETQYF
few	TRBV29-1	TRBD2	TRBJ2-1	TGCAGCTACCTGAGCGGGAGAGCGGACAATGAGCAGTTCTTC	CSYLSGRADNEQFF
few	TRBV28	-	TRBJ2-2	TGTGCCACCGCGGGGGGGGAGCTGTTTTTT	CATAGGELFF
few	TRBV9	TRBD2	TRBJ2-7	TGTGCCAGCAGCCCAAGAGGGTGGGCTAGCGGGAGCTACGAGCAGTACTTC	CASSPRGWASGSYEQYF
many	TRBV19	TRBD2	TRBJ2-1	TGTGCCAGTAGGTTCACTAGCGGGATACGTGAGCAGTTCTTC	CASRFTSGIREQFF
few	TRBV15	-	TRBJ1-2	TGTGCCACCAGCACCGAAAGGAGGCCCCATGGCTACACCTTC	CATSTERRPHGYTF
few	TRBV20-1	-	TRBJ2-1	TGCAGTGCCCTGCTCGGGGGAGGAAATGAGCAGTTCTTC	CSALLGGGNEQFF
few	TRBV24-1	TRBD1	TRBJ2-2	TGTGCCACCAGTGATAGGGACAGGGGCCCCGGGGAGCTGTTTTTT	CATSDRDRGPGELFF
-	TRBV11-3	-	TRBJ2-1	TGTGCCAGCGCGCTAGGGACCCTCACCCCCGGTGAGCAGTTCTTC	CASALGTLTPGEQFF
few	TRBV7-2	-	TRBJ1-2	TGTGCCAGCAGCCCCGGGTCAGGGAAGGAGGGCTACACCTTC	CASSPGSGKEGYTF
-	TRBV9	-	TRBJ2-5	TGTGCCAGCAGCGTAGGGGGGGCACGGCAAGAGACCCAGTACTTC	CASSVGGARQETQYF
few	TRBV12-5	-	TRBJ1-5	TGTGCTAGTGCGGGACTCCAAGGCGCTCAGCCCCAGCATTTT	CASAGLQGAQPQHF
-	TRBV29-1	TRBD1	TRBJ2-5	TGCAGCGTTGGCCCACAGGGGAGAGGGCAAGAGACCCAGTACTTC	CSVGPQGRGQETQYF
-	TRBV28	-	TRBJ1-5	TGTGCCAGCAGTTTAGGGGGTTATGACAATCAGCCCCAGCATTTT	CASSLGGYDNQPQHF
-	TRBV7-9	TRBD1	TRBJ2-3	TGTGCCAGCAGCGCCCGACAGGGGGCGATGGCAGATACGCAGTATTTT	CASSARQGAMADTQYF